The sequence of this T cell receptor beta chain was determined in a study of T cell repertoires in cytomegalovirus infection. Study information: CMV infection together with matching HLA type was indicated by public TCR beta signatures.

Study-wide results and caveats: CMV-specific HLA-C-restricted TCR beta clonotypes dominated the ex vivo response.

This clonotype was seen a handful of times. Its target is not known. TCRdb independently ran MiXCR on the reads; one entry per CDR3 protein. Of more than 140,000 distinct CDR3 sequences detected, about 6% appear once; the ten largest clones hold roughly 18%. Germline-derived CDR1 and CDR2 are SEHNR and FQNEAQ (reference sequence). The V and J ends lost 3 bases and 1 base respectively, with 9 bases between them. The CDR3 runs 14 residues. The sequence came from a human donor in good health (CMV status not recorded). Some clones in this sample may be carry-over from other donors' samples. Sequences were obtained from PBMCs. This chain links TRBV7-9 with TRBJ1-2; D is possibly TRBD1 (5 bases). The CDR3: CASSLGRNNYGYTF. As DNA, the CDR3 is TGTGCCAGCAGCTTGGGACGGAATAACTATGGCTACACCTTC.